This T cell receptor (beta chain) was recovered during a study of T cell repertoires in cytomegalovirus infection. Study details: Both CMV infection and a matching HLA type were indicated by public TCR beta signatures. Findings and caveats of the study: HLA-C-restricted, CMV-specific TCR beta clonotypes were dominant ex vivo.

Germline CDR1 and CDR2: MNHEY and SVGEGT. V shed 4 bases, J shed 4 bases, and the junction held 8 bases outside the gene matches. The CDR3 covers 15 residues. Worth noting for this clonotype: As yet, its antigen is unknown.

From the reads, TCRdb called clonotypes with MiXCR, one entry per CDR3 protein. This repertoire shows 250,000 or so distinct CDR3 sequences, roughly 9% found once; its top ten account for roughly 16%. The gene calls are TRBV6-2 or TRBV6-3 and TRBJ1-1; 8 nucleotides align to TRBD1. Sequencing input: PBMCs. This receptor was obtained from a human donor in good health (CMV status not recorded). Some clones in this sample may be carry-over from other donors' samples. The CDR3 loop reads CASSSRTGLRTEAFF. The CDR3 bases are TGTGCCAGCAGTTCCAGGACAGGGCTCCGCACTGAAGCTTTCTTT.